Below, one T cell receptor beta chain is given with its context. The antigen is undetermined. The donors were healthy bone marrow donors. This CDR3 contains 14 residues. The V end lost 2 bases, the J end lost 1 base, and 9 bases lay between the germline ends. Looked up from germline, CDR1 is ENHRY and CDR2 is SYGVKD. This sample is part of a study of cytomegalovirus exposure and HLA in healthy donors. Study-wide results and caveats: The classifier, whose performance was assessed in both the original and validation cohorts, reportedly diagnosed cytomegalovirus status with high specificity and sensitivity. DRB1 had the most TCR associations and HLA-C the fewest, a later analysis found, with rates varying by HLA locus.

Primers: 60 Vbeta forward and 13 Jbeta reverse. The assay was immunoSEQ multiplex PCR, and TCRdb's table has in-frame clones only and misses some. Here the sample table reports about 130,000 clones. The TCR comes from a man between 35 and 55 years old in good health and CMV-seronegative. The rearrangement joins TRBV10-3 to TRBJ2-7; TRBD2 might be the D (6 bases). Material: PBMCs. CDR3 sequence (DNA): TGTGCCATCAGTGAGGCGGGGTGGTCCTACGAGCAGTACTTC. It codes for CAISEAGWSYEQYF.